This T cell receptor delta chain appears in the sequencing data of a study of gamma-delta chains in newborns, infants, children. Regarding this clone: The mismatch at residue 8 between this DNA's translation and the TCRdb protein of a much larger clone likely reflects a read error; the protein shown is translated from the DNA.

TCRdb re-called the reads through CATT. Here the sample spans 4,600 or so delta-chain clones, about 3% being singletons. Trimming removed 0 bases from V and 2 bases from J; junction bases left unmatched: 10. This CDR3 contains 18 residues. Germline CDR1 reads TSWWSYY; CDR2 reads QGS. The source of this sequence is a child who was a newborn, infant or young child, either healthy, febrile or measles-vaccinated (not recorded which). The chain uses TRDV1 and TRDJ1; 9 nucleotides align to TRDD3. Sequencing input: blood. The CDR3 spells CALGELPMWGIETDKLIF. The CDR3 DNA sequence: TGTGCTCTTGGGGAACTTCCTATGTGGGGGATAGAGACCGATAAACTCATCTTT.